Presented here are 21 T cell receptor beta chains from one specimen sequenced in a study of T cells after yellow fever vaccination (dated by TCRdb to the late 2010s). Per the publication, the treatment or condition label means: live attenuated yellow fever vaccine strain. The library was prepared using 5' RACE. Reads for this sample came from an Illumina NovaSeq 6000. The public reads were reanalyzed by TCRdb: fastp trimming at Q25, MiXCR alignment, in-frame beta chains only. Every CDR3 protein is listed once, alongside the most common genes and DNA of its rows. The sample table records about 320,000 distinct CDR3 sequences; 3.5% to 4.5% of these occur just once. Clones ranked in the top ten supply 15% to 20% of the sample. This material consisted of PBMCs, taken 15 days after the yellow fever booster vaccination. The receptors shown here come from a man younger than 30 who received the YFV17D yellow fever vaccine.

The chain carries TRBV7-7 and TRBJ2-5, with TRBD1 matching over 8 bases. Germline V lookup: CDR1 SSHAT, CDR2 FNYEAQ (reference sequence). V shed 1 base, J shed 5 bases, and the junction held 9 bases outside the gene matches. The CDR3 runs 16 residues. In DNA, the CDR3 is TGTGCCAGCAGCTTAGTGGGCCAGGGGGCTGTGGAGACCCAGTACTTC. Translation gives CASSLVGQGAVETQYF.

This clonotype was seen more than once but under ten times. The chain has TRBV2 and TRBJ1-5; the D gene is possibly TRBD1 (5 bases). CDR3 length: 15 residues. The V gene lost 1 base and the J gene lost 4 bases, with 11 bases spanning the gap. The germline CDR1 and CDR2 sequences are SNHLY and FYNNEI. Written as DNA, the CDR3 is TGTGCCAGCAGTGAAGTTTCGGGGGGGAATCAGCCCCAGCATTTT. Its protein product is CASSEVSGGNQPQHF.

In its sample, this clonotype was seen a few times. The chain links TRBV2 to TRBJ1-2; D gene uncertain. The CDR3 totals 13 residues. Germline CDR1 reads SNHLY; CDR2 reads FYNNEI. V lost 6 bases to trimming and J lost 8 bases, with 16 bases between them. The CDR3 sequence: CASRRLQDSGYTF. In nucleotides, the CDR3 is TGTGCCAGCAGAAGGCTGCAGGATTCGGGCTACACCTTC.

The sample holds a few counts of this clonotype. In DNA, the CDR3 is TGCGCCAGCAGCCAATTTTCGCAGGCTGGGGCCAACGTCCTGACTTTC. Translation gives CASSQFSQAGANVLTF. The V call is TRBV4-1, the J call TRBJ2-6; D not resolved. CDR1 and CDR2 (germline): MGHRA, YSYEKL. V shed 2 bases and J shed 2 bases, with 10 bases lying between them. CDR3 length: 16 residues.

This clonotype appeared a few times. The chain links TRBV20-1 to TRBJ1-3; TRBD1 is a possible D gene (5 bases). Germline CDR1 and CDR2: DFQATT and SNEGSKA (reference sequence). The CDR3 has 16 residues. The germline V and J ends were trimmed by 2 bases and 1 base, with 15 bases remaining between them. This CDR3 is CSARQKRGASGNTIYF. The CDR3 DNA reads TGCAGTGCTAGACAAAAACGAGGGGCGTCTGGAAACACCATATATTTT.

The V and J genes are TRBV4-3 and TRBJ1-2; possible D gene TRBD1, 5 bases. Germline CDR1 reads LGHNA; CDR2 reads YSLEER. The CDR3 sequence is 15 residues long. Trimming shortened V by 0 bases and J by 6 bases, and 14 bases separated the two germline ends. CDR3 DNA sequence: TGCGCCAGCAGCCAAGATCCCGGCAGGGAGGATGGCTACACCTTC. Amino acids: CASSQDPGREDGYTF.

Here the CDR3 reads CASSARDRGLQNYGYTF. The CDR3 coding sequence is TGTGCCAGCAGCGCCCGGGACAGGGGGCTACAAAACTATGGCTACACCTTC. The V call is TRBV3-1, the J call TRBJ1-2; 12 bases are shared with TRBD1. Trimming cost V 5 bases and J 2 bases; bases outside gene matches: 9. Germline-derived CDR1 and CDR2 are LGHDT and YNNKEL (reference sequence). The CDR3 runs to 17 residues.

The CDR3 here is CATSARSDRGGYTF. The CDR3 DNA reads TGTGCCACCAGCGCCCGCAGCGACAGGGGTGGCTACACCTTC. The chain links TRBV15 to TRBJ1-2; 8 positions agree with TRBD1. Germline CDR1 reads LNHNV; CDR2 reads YYDKDF (reference sequence). This CDR3 has 14 amino acids. With V trimmed by 5 bases and J by 7 bases, 9 bases remained unmatched.

The chain recombines TRBV5-1 with TRBJ2-7; 7 nucleotides align to TRBD1. V gave up 2 bases and J gave up 4 bases; unmatched junction bases: 3. Germline V gene lookup returns CDR1 SGHRS and CDR2 YFSETQ. This CDR3 comprises 13 residues. CDR3 bases: TGCGCCAGCAGCTTAAGGGGACAGTACGAGCAGTACTTC. Translation gives CASSLRGQYEQYF.

This clonotype was observed many times. The rearrangement links TRBV5-1 to TRBJ2-2; 7 bases fit TRBD2. CDR1 and CDR2 (germline): SGHRS, YFSETQ. V shed 1 base and J 0 bases; nucleotides not matched to a gene: 3. The CDR3 is 16 residues long. As DNA, the CDR3 is TGCGCCAGCAGCTTGCTCGCGGGGGCGAACACCGGGGAGCTGTTTTTT. Translation gives CASSLLAGANTGELFF.

The rearrangement uses TRBV10-3 and TRBJ2-3; 10 nucleotides agree with TRBD2. Trimming took 2 bases from V and 4 from J; bases not matched to a gene: 3. The CDR3 totals 15 residues. The germline gives CDR1 ENHRY, CDR2 SYGVKD. The CDR3 loop is CAISEASGGPDTQYF. The CDR3 nucleotides read TGTGCCATCAGTGAGGCTAGCGGGGGACCAGATACGCAGTATTTT.

V and J are TRBV15 and TRBJ2-2; D gene ambiguous. This CDR3 comprises 14 residues. V was shortened by 0 bases and J by 6 bases, with 8 bases between the two germline ends. Germline values: CDR1 LNHNV, CDR2 YYDKDF (reference sequence). Here the CDR3 DNA reads TGTGCCACCAGCAGAGATCGCGTAGCCGGGGAGCTGTTTTTT. This encodes CATSRDRVAGELFF. The entire variable domain, with the rest obtained from reference TRBV15 and TRBJ2-2, is as follows: DAMVIQNPRYQVTQFGKPVTLSCSQTLNHNVMYWYQQKSSQAPKLLFHYYDKDFNNEADTPDNFQSRRPNTSFCFLDIRSPGLGDTAMYLCATSRDRVAGELFFGEGSRLTVL.

This clonotype appeared many times. The chain carries TRBV7-6 and TRBJ2-1; D perhaps matches TRBD1 (6 bases). Germline V gene sequence: CDR1 SGHVS, CDR2 FNYEAQ. Trimming removed 5 bases from V and 6 bases from J, with 14 bases in between. This CDR3 spans 14 amino acids. DNA of the CDR3: TGTGCCAGCAGCGTAAGCACAGGGCGCAATGAGCAGTTCTTC. Translation: CASSVSTGRNEQFF.

This clonotype came up many times. The genes are TRBV5-1 and TRBJ2-1; unclear D gene. Germline loops: CDR1 SGHRS, CDR2 YFSETQ. V lost 2 bases, J lost 5 bases, and 11 bases lay in between. There are 14 residues in the CDR3. The CDR3: CASSFGRIHNEQFF. The CDR3 nucleotides are TGCGCCAGCAGCTTCGGGCGGATCCACAATGAGCAGTTCTTC. The variable domain in full, with the rest retrieved from reference TRBV5-1 and TRBJ2-1, is KAGVTQTPRYLIKTRGQQVTLSCSPISGHRSVSWYQQTPGQGLQFLFEYFSETQRNKGNFPGRFSGRQFSNSRSEMNVSTLELGDSALYLCASSFGRIHNEQFFGPGTRLTVL.

This chain connects TRBV5-1 to TRBJ1-3; 9 positions agree with TRBD1. CDR3 length equals 16 residues. Germline CDR1 reads SGHRS; CDR2 reads YFSETQ. After removal of 1 base from V and 2 bases from J, the junction contained 4 bases not matched to a gene. The CDR3 DNA is TGCGCCAGCAGCTTGACAGGGGGCTTGACTGGAAACACCATATATTTT. Protein: CASSLTGGLTGNTIYF.

This clonotype came up a few times. The chain recombines TRBV19 with TRBJ1-1; no clear D gene. Germline CDR1 reads LNHDA; CDR2 reads SQIVND (reference sequence). The CDR3 spans 15 residues. The V end lost 7 bases, the J end lost 3 bases, and 18 bases lay between the germline ends. Here the CDR3 DNA reads TGTGCCAGTAAATTTTTCGGGGAGGCGGACACTGAAGCTTTCTTT. Protein product: CASKFFGEADTEAFF. Combining the CDR3 with reference TRBV19 and TRBJ1-1 gives the whole variable domain DGGITQSPKYLFRKEGQNVTLSCEQNLNHDAMYWYRQDPGQGLRLIYYSQIVNDFQKGDIAEGYSVSREKKESFPLTVTSAQKNPTAFYLCASKFFGEADTEAFFGQGTRLTVV.

The table lists this clonotype with many counts. This chain connects TRBV5-6 to TRBJ2-2; perhaps TRBD1 as D (6 bases). Germline V gene sequence: CDR1 SGHDT, CDR2 YYEEEE. V was shortened by 0 bases and J by 4 bases, with 13 bases between the two germline ends. CDR3 length: 16 amino acids. DNA of the CDR3: TGTGCCAGCAGCTTGGTCTCAGGGGATGTCACCGGGGAGCTGTTTTTT. Encoded protein: CASSLVSGDVTGELFF.

The V call is TRBV7-9, the J call TRBJ2-2; D call uncertain. Germline CDR1 is SEHNR and CDR2 is FQNEAQ (reference sequence). CDR3 length: 15 amino acids. CDR3: CATKEPDKDTGELFF. The CDR3 DNA is TGTGCTACTAAGGAGCCAGACAAGGACACCGGGGAGCTGTTTTTT. The full variable domain, rest sourced from reference TRBV7-9 and TRBJ2-2, is DTGVSQNPRHKITKRGQNVTFRCDPISEHNRLYWYRQTLGQGPEFLTYFQNEAQLEKSRLLSDRFSAERPKGSFSTLEIQRTEQGDSAMYLCATKEPDKDTGELFFGEGSRLTVL.

The sample holds many counts of this clonotype. CDR3 nucleotides: TGTGCCAGTACGAGGAGACAACGGGCCGATGAAGCTTTCTTT. Its protein product is CASTRRQRADEAFF. The V gene is TRBV19, the J gene TRBJ1-1; no firm D call. The CDR3 consists of 14 residues. V shed 7 bases and J shed 7 bases, with 19 bases lying between them. Germline V gene sequence: CDR1 LNHDA, CDR2 SQIVND (reference sequence).

This clonotype was recorded a few times. The DNA of the CDR3 is TGTGCCAGCAGTTCGACAGGGGGCGAGGACATTCAGTACTTC. Residues: CASSSTGGEDIQYF. The chain joins TRBV12-3 or TRBV12-4 to TRBJ2-4, with TRBD1 identical over 10 bases. The V gene end was trimmed by 4 bases and the J gene end by 8 bases; junction bases not matched to a gene: 5. This CDR3 is built from 14 residues.

This rearrangement joins TRBV5-6 to TRBJ2-3; TRBD2 agrees at 11 bases. Germline lookup yields CDR1 SGHDT and CDR2 YYEEEE. CDR3 length: 15 residues. J gave up 3 bases and V 4 bases, and 4 bases lay outside the gene matches. CDR3: CASSVPSGGTDTQYF. Here the CDR3 DNA reads TGTGCCAGCAGCGTGCCTAGCGGGGGGACAGATACGCAGTATTTT. The full variable domain, completed using reference TRBV5-6 and TRBJ2-3, is DAGVTQSPTHLIKTRGQQVTLRCSPKSGHDTVSWYQQALGQGPQFIFQYYEEEERQRGNFPDRFSGHQFPNYSSELNVNALLLGDSALYLCASSVPSGGTDTQYFGPGTRLTVL.